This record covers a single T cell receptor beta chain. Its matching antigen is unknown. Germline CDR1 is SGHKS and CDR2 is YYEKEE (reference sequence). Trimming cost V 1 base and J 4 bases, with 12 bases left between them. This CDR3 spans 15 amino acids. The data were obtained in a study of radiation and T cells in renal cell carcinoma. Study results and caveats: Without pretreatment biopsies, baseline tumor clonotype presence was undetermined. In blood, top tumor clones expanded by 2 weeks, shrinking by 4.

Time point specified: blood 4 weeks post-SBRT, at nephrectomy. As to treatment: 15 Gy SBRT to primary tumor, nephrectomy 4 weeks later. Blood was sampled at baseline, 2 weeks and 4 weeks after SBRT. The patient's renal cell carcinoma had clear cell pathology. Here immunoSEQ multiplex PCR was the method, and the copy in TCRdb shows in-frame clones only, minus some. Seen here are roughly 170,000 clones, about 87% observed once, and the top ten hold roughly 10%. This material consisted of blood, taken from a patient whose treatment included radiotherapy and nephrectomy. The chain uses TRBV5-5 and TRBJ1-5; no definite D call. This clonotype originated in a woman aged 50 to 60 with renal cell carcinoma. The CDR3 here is CASSLFLALNQPQHF. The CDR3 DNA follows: TGTGCCAGCAGCTTGTTTTTGGCCCTGAATCAGCCCCAGCATTTT.